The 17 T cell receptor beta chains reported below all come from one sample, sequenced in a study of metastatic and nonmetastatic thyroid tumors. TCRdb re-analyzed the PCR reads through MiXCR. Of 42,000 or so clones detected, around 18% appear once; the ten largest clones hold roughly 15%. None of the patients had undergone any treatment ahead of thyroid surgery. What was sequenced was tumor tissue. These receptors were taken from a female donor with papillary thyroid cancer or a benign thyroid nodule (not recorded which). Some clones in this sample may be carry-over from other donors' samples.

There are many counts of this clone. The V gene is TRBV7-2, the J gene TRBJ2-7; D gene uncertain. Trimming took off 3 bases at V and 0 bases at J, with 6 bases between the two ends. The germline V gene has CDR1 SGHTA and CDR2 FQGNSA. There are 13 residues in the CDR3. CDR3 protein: CASSFYYSYEQYF. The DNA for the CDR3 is TGTGCCAGCAGCTTTTACTACTCCTACGAGCAGTACTTC.

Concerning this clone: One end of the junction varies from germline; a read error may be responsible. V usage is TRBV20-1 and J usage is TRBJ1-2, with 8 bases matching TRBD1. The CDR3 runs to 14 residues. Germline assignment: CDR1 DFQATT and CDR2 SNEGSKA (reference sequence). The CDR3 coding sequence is TGCAGTGCTGGAGACAGGGGAGCTAACTATGGCTACACCTTC. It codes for CSAGDRGANYGYTF.

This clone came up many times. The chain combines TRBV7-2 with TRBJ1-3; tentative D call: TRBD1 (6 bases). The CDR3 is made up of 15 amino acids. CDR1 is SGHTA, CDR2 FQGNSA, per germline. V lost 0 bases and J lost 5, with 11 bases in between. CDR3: CASSLAGGGRNTIYF. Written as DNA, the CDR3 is TGTGCCAGCAGCTTAGCAGGGGGGGGAAGAAACACCATATATTTT. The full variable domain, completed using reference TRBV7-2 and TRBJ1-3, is GAGVSQSPSNKVTEKGKDVELRCDPISGHTALYWYRQSLGQGLEFLIYFQGNSAPDKSGLPSDRFSAERTGGSVSTLTIQRTQQEDSAVYLCASSLAGGGRNTIYFGEGSWLTVV.

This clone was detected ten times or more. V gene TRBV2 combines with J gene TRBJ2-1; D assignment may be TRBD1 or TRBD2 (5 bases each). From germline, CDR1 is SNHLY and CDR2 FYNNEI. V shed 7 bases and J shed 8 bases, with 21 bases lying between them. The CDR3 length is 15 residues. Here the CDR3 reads CASKWDQGRPDEQFF. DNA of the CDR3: TGTGCCAGCAAGTGGGACCAGGGCCGTCCCGATGAGCAGTTCTTC.

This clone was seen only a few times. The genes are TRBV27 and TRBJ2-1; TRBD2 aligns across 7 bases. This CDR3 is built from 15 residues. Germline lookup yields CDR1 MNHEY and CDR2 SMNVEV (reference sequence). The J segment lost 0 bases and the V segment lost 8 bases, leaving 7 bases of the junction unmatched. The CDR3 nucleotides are TGTGCCAGCCGAAGCGGGGCCAGCTCCTACAATGAGCAGTTCTTC. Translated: CASRSGASSYNEQFF.

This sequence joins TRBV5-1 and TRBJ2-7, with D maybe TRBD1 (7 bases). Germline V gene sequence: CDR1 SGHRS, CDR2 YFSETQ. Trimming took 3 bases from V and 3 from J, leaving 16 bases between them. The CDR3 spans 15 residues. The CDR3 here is CASSSGVTGVYEQYF. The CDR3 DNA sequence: TGCGCCAGCAGCTCGGGGGTTACAGGGGTCTACGAGCAGTACTTC.

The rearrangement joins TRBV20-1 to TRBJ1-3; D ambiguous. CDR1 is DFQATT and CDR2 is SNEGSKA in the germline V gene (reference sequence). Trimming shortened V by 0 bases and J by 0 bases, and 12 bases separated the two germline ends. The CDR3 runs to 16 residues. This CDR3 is CSAREGGRISGNTIYF. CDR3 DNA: TGCAGTGCTAGAGAGGGAGGGCGTATCTCTGGAAACACCATATATTTT.

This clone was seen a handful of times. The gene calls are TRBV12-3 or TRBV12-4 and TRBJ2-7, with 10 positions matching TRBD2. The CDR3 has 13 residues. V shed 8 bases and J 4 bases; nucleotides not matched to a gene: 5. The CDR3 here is CASGLTSGYEQYF. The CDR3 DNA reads TGTGCCAGCGGCTTGACTAGCGGGTACGAGCAGTACTTC.

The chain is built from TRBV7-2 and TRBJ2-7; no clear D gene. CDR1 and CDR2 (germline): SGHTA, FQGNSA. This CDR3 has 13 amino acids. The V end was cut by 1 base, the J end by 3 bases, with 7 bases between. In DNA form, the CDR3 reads TGTGCCAGCAGCTTAGAAAGGGTCTACGAGCAGTACTTC. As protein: CASSLERVYEQYF. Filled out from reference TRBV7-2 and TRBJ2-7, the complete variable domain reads GAGVSQSPSNKVTEKGKDVELRCDPISGHTALYWYRQSLGQGLEFLIYFQGNSAPDKSGLPSDRFSAERTGGSVSTLTIQRTQQEDSAVYLCASSLERVYEQYFGPGTRLTVT.

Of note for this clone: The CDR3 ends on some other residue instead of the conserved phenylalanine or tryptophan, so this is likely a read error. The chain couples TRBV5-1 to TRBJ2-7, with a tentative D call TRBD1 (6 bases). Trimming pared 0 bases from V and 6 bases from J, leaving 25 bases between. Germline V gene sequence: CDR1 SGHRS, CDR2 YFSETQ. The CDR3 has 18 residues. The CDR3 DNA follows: TGCGCCAGCAGCTTGGGGTTCCCGATGTCCTATGGGGGCCGCGAGCAGTACCTC. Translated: CASSLGFPMSYGGREQYL.

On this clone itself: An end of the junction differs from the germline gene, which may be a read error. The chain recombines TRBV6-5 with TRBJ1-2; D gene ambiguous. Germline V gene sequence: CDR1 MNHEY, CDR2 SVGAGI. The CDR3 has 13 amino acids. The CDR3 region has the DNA TGTGCCAGCAGTTACTCGCCCAGTAATGGCTACATCTTC. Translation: CASSYSPSNGYIF.

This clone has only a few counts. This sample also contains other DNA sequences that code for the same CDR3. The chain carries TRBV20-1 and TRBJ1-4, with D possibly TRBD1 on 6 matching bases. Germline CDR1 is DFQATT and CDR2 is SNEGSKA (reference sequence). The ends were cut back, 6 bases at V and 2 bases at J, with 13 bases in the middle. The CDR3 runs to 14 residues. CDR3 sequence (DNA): TGCAGTGCCCTAGGGGGGTCGACTAATGAAAAACTGTTTTTT. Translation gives CSALGGSTNEKLFF.

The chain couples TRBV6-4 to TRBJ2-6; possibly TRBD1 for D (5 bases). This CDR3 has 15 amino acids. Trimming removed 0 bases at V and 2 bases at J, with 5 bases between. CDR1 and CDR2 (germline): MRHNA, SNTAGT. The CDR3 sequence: CASSDSGAGANVLTF. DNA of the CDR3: TGTGCCAGCAGTGACTCAGGGGCTGGGGCCAACGTCCTGACTTTC.

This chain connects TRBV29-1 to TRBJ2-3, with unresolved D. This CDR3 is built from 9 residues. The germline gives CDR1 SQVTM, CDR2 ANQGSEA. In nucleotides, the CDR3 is TGCAGTGATTCAGATACGCAGTATTTT. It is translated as CSDSDTQYF.

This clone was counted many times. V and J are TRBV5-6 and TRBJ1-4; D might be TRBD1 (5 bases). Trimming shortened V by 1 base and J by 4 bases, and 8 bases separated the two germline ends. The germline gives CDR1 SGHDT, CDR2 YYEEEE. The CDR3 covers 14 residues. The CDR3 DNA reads TGTGCCAGCAGCTTGCGGGGGATTAATGAAAAACTGTTTTTT. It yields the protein CASSLRGINEKLFF.

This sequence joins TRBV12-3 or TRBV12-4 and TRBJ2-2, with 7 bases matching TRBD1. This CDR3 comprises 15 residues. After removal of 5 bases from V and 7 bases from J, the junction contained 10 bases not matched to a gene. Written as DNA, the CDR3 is TGTGCCAGCAGTCCCCCCAACAGGGGTGGCGGGGAGCTGTTTTTT. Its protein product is CASSPPNRGGGELFF.

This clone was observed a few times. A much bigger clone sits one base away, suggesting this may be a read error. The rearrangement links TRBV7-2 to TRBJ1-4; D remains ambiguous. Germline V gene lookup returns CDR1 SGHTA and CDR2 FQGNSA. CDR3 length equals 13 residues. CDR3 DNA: TGTGCCAACAGCGAAGGTTTGGGGGAAAAACTGTTTTTT. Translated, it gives CANSEGLGEKLFF.